Here is one T cell receptor (beta chain) with its context. This entry belongs to a study of PD-1 blockade in classical Hodgkin lymphoma. Sequencing was performed with immunoSEQ multiplex PCR; in TCRdb, only in-frame clones are kept and a portion is missing. The table lists tens of thousands of clones, about 92% of them singletons. With no exception, relapse followed autologous stem cell transplantation in all patients, and brentuximab vedotin exposure varied. Trimming shortened V by 0 bases and J by 5 bases, and 11 bases separated the two germline ends. There are 14 residues in the CDR3. The germline gives CDR1 ENHRY, CDR2 SYGVKD.

Here the sequenced sample was peripheral blood mononuclear cells (PBMCs), taken at baseline. This rearrangement joins TRBV10-3 to TRBJ2-7; a weak D match, TRBD2 (6 bases). This clonotype originated in a human donor with classical Hodgkin lymphoma. The CDR3 spells CAISESSGVDEQYF. For the CDR3, the DNA is TGTGCCATCAGTGAGTCTTCGGGGGTGGACGAGCAGTACTTC.